A selection of T cell receptor beta chains follows, all from one sample in a study of radiotherapy plus CTLA-4 blockade in lung cancer. Assay: immunoSEQ multiplex PCR; the TCRdb copy retains only in-frame clones and omits some. This table holds approximately 94,000 clones, roughly 80% found once. The sequenced sample was peripheral blood, obtained from a patient treated with radiotherapy plus ipilimumab. The receptor set was obtained from a human donor with non-small cell lung cancer that progressed on radiotherapy plus ipilimumab. The conserved cysteine and the conserved F or W are not part of the CDR3 here.

v_gene: TRBV12-1
j_gene: TRBJ2-1
CDR3aa: ASSFPTLLTREGNEQF

v_gene: TRBV30
j_gene: TRBJ2-2
CDR3aa: AWGWGVNTGELF

v_gene: TRBV5-1
j_gene: TRBJ1-3
CDR3aa: ASGVGTGRPTIY

v_gene: TRBV28
j_gene: TRBJ2-4
CDR3aa: ASSRGAGGTIAKNIQY

v_gene: TRBV6-1
j_gene: TRBJ1-1
CDR3aa: ASSTPNRRGTEAF

v_gene: TRBV27
j_gene: TRBJ2-1
CDR3aa: ASSREARGEQF

v_gene: TRBV6-5
j_gene: TRBJ1-5
CDR3aa: ASSLRPDGPNQPQH

v_gene: TRBV6-5
j_gene: TRBJ1-2
CDR3aa: ASSYSLDKLYGYT

v_gene: TRBV14
j_gene: TRBJ2-1
CDR3aa: ASSRRERNEQF

v_gene: TRBV28
j_gene: TRBJ1-5
CDR3aa: ASHIYRDQPQH

v_gene: TRBV7-9
j_gene: TRBJ2-5
CDR3aa: ASSLGGTGLETQY

v_gene: TRBV7-3
j_gene: TRBJ2-2
CDR3aa: ASSPSSGSGTGELF

v_gene: TRBV5-1
j_gene: TRBJ2-5
CDR3aa: ASSLQAYKETQY

v_gene: TRBV19
j_gene: TRBJ2-7
CDR3aa: ASSQDAFYEQY

v_gene: TRBV6-6
j_gene: TRBJ2-2
CDR3aa: ASSSGTGNTGELF

v_gene: TRBV29-1
j_gene: TRBJ2-5
CDR3aa: SSRGWEETQY

v_gene: TRBV19
j_gene: TRBJ1-2
CDR3aa: ASIGDREGWGYGYT

v_gene: TRBV10-3
j_gene: TRBJ1-5
CDR3aa: AISESGRGGNQPQH

v_gene: TRBV6-1
j_gene: TRBJ2-1
CDR3aa: ASSESSGYNEQF

v_gene: TRBV6-6
j_gene: TRBJ1-4
CDR3aa: ASQGWPNEKLF

v_gene: TRBV5-1
j_gene: TRBJ1-2
CDR3aa: ASSLDGINYGYT

v_gene: TRBV20-1
j_gene: TRBJ2-3
CDR3aa: SARQGDTQY

v_gene: TRBV5-6
j_gene: TRBJ2-3
CDR3aa: ASSLAIRSDTQY

v_gene: TRBV10-3
j_gene: TRBJ1-1
CDR3aa: AIKGIGSRDTEAF

v_gene: TRBV29-1
j_gene: TRBJ1-1
CDR3aa: SVVYTEAF

v_gene: TRBV4-1
j_gene: TRBJ2-5
CDR3aa: ASSQDEGETQY

v_gene: TRBV28
j_gene: TRBJ2-1
CDR3aa: ASSTGIYNEQF

v_gene: TRBV30
j_gene: TRBJ1-1
CDR3aa: AWSVQGSGEAF

v_gene: TRBV19
j_gene: TRBJ1-2
CDR3aa: ASSILKGDGYT

v_gene: TRBV10-3
j_gene: TRBJ2-6
CDR3aa: AISTKTAAGANVLT

v_gene: TRBV5-4
j_gene: TRBJ2-5
CDR3aa: ASSLEGAGETQY

v_gene: TRBV27
j_gene: TRBJ2-1
CDR3aa: ASSLSRGLLNEQF

v_gene: TRBV19
j_gene: TRBJ2-2
CDR3aa: ASSPNTNTGELF

v_gene: TRBV2
j_gene: TRBJ2-7
CDR3aa: ASSEQATRGSEQY

v_gene: TRBV6-1
j_gene: TRBJ2-1
CDR3aa: ASSGTVYNEQF

v_gene: TRBV19
j_gene: TRBJ2-7
CDR3aa: ASSPRGYDEQY

v_gene: TRBV15
j_gene: TRBJ1-1
CDR3aa: ATSRDLGRDAF

v_gene: TRBV5-4
j_gene: TRBJ2-7
CDR3aa: ASSLSSRGSYEQY